A single sample gave rise to the 17 T cell receptor beta chains below, sequenced in a study of regulatory T cells in long-lasting Graves disease. Investigators prepared the TCR beta libraries by applying iRepertoire HTBI primers and Arm-PCR of CDR3 regions. TCRdb recomputed calls from the multiplex PCR reads with MiXCR, one row per CDR3 protein. Seen here are fewer than 350,000 distinct CDR3 sequences, about a sixth observed once, and the top ten hold 38%. Time point given: newly diagnosed GD, antithyroid drugs for less than 3 months. From PBMCs, RNA was extracted and then used to make the TCR library. The sequencing used peripheral blood mononuclear cells (PBMCs), collected at new diagnosis, from a patient treated with antithyroid drugs. The receptors shown here come from a female donor with Graves disease.

In this sample, this clonotype turned up many times. The V call is TRBV12-3 or TRBV12-4, the J call TRBJ2-1, with TRBD2 matching over 7 bases. With 6 bases clipped from V and 14 bases from J, the junction kept 22 bases outside the gene matches. The CDR3 loop spans 16 amino acids. The CDR3 coding sequence is TGTGCCAGCAGCCTTTCTGGTCTAGCGGAGAGGTTAAGGAAGTTCTTC. Translating it yields CASSLSGLAERLRKFF.

The chain has TRBV28 and TRBJ2-7; D unresolved. Per the germline V gene, CDR1 is MDHEN and CDR2 is SYDVKM. The CDR3 covers 14 residues. V was shortened by 2 bases and J by 2 bases, with 10 bases between the two germline ends. DNA for the CDR3: TGTGCCAGCAGTTTACTCACCGGCCCCTACGAGCAGTACTTC. Its translation is CASSLLTGPYEQYF. Full variable domain (outside the CDR3, taken from reference TRBV28 and TRBJ2-7): DVKVTQSSRYLVKRTGEKVFLECVQDMDHENMFWYRQDPGLGLRLIYFSYDVKMKEKGDIPEGYSVSREKKERFSLILESASTNQTSMYLCASSLLTGPYEQYFGPGTRLTVT.

This clonotype was seen at least ten times. The chain combines TRBV29-1 with TRBJ2-7; tentative D call: TRBD2 (5 bases). Looked up from germline, CDR1 is SQVTM and CDR2 is ANQGSEA. The CDR3 runs 11 residues. The V and J ends lost 6 bases and 8 bases respectively, with 14 bases between them. CDR3 region: CSVGLGEKQYF. CDR3 in DNA: TGCAGCGTCGGACTCGGGGAGAAGCAGTACTTC.

In this sample, this clonotype turned up many times. This chain connects TRBV7-9 to TRBJ2-7, with TRBD2 as a possible D gene (5 bases). V was pared by 5 bases and J by 0 bases, with 11 bases between. CDR1 is SEHNR, CDR2 FQNEAQ, per germline (reference sequence). The CDR3 runs to 14 residues. CDR3 bases: TGTGCCAGCAGCCCGGGGAGAAGCTCCTACGAGCAGTACTTC. Translating gives CASSPGRSSYEQYF.

This clonotype was found many times. This chain connects TRBV7-2 to TRBJ2-7, with D possibly being TRBD1 (5 bases). The CDR3 is made up of 13 amino acids. Trimming removed 5 bases from V and 9 bases from J, with 17 bases in between. The germline CDR1 and CDR2 sequences are SGHTA and FQGNSA. CDR3 nucleotide sequence: TGTGCCAGCAGCCAGCAGGGTACTCCCGGGCAGTACTTC. It translates to CASSQQGTPGQYF.

The chain recombines TRBV11-3 with TRBJ2-1; 7 positions agree with TRBD1. After removal of 3 bases from V and 3 bases from J, the junction contained 2 bases not matched to a gene. CDR3 size: 14 residues. The germline V gene has CDR1 SGHNT and CDR2 YENEEA. CDR3 bases: TGTGCCAGCAGCTTCGGGGACAGCTACAATGAGCAGTTCTTC. Amino acid sequence: CASSFGDSYNEQFF. Looking up the rest from reference TRBV11-3 and TRBJ2-1 gives the full variable domain: EAGVVQSPRYKIIEKKQPVAFWCNPISGHNTLYWYLQNLGQGPELLIRYENEEAVDDSQLPKDRFSAERLKGVDSTLKIQPAELGDSAVYLCASSFGDSYNEQFFGPGTRLTVL.

This clonotype has at least ten counts. The chain is built from TRBV6-2 or TRBV6-3 and TRBJ2-7; no reliable D call. The CDR3 spans 15 residues. The V end was cut by 0 bases, the J end by 2 bases, with 11 bases between. Germline lookup yields CDR1 MNHEY and CDR2 SVGEGT. The CDR3 nucleotides read TGTGCCAGCAGTTACTCCTTCCACAGAACCTACGAGCAGTACTTC. This codes for CASSYSFHRTYEQYF.

This clonotype was counted at least ten times. The chain employs TRBV28 and TRBJ2-2; perhaps TRBD2 as D (6 bases). Trimming took off 6 bases at V and 8 bases at J, with 22 bases between the two ends. CDR1 is MDHEN, CDR2 SYDVKM, per germline. The CDR3 contains 16 residues. The CDR3 coding sequence is TGTGCCAGCAGGGATAGCGGTGGAACTCGATCGGGGGAGCTGTTTTTT. It yields the protein CASRDSGGTRSGELFF. Supplemented by reference TRBV28 and TRBJ2-2, the full variable domain reads DVKVTQSSRYLVKRTGEKVFLECVQDMDHENMFWYRQDPGLGLRLIYFSYDVKMKEKGDIPEGYSVSREKKERFSLILESASTNQTSMYLCASRDSGGTRSGELFFGEGSRLTVL.

This clonotype was counted a few times. The CDR3 is CASSPGQGSFYEQYF. CDR3 bases: TGTGCCAGCAGCCCGGGCCAGGGGAGTTTCTACGAGCAGTACTTC. V and J are TRBV14 and TRBJ2-7, with a possible D match to TRBD1 (6 bases). The CDR3 is made up of 15 amino acids. The germline V gene has CDR1 SGHDN and CDR2 FVKESK. V lost 4 bases to trimming and J lost 3 bases, with 16 bases between them.

This clonotype has a count of ten or more. The chain links TRBV6-2 or TRBV6-3 to TRBJ2-1; 8 nucleotides agree with TRBD2. The V gene end was trimmed by 6 bases and the J gene end by 10 bases; junction bases not matched to a gene: 11. The CDR3 extends over 14 amino acids. Per the germline V gene, CDR1 is MNHEY and CDR2 is SVGEGT. In DNA form, the CDR3 reads TGTGCCAGCAGGGCCGGGACTAGGCCCCGGGAGCAGTTCTTC. It yields the protein CASRAGTRPREQFF.

Points on this clonotype: Mismatch with germline at one junction end may stem from a read error. The V call is TRBV28, the J call TRBJ2-5; 7 bases are a match to TRBD2. The V gene's germline CDR1 is MDHEN and CDR2 SYDVKM. This CDR3 is 13 amino acids long. The CDR3 DNA reads TGTGCCGGCGGGGGAGGAGAGAGAGAGACCCAGTACTTT. It encodes CAGGGGERETQYF.

This clonotype was detected many times. This chain uses TRBV30 with TRBJ2-7; D is possibly TRBD2 (6 bases). Trimming cost V 0 bases and J 9 bases, with 15 bases left between them. The germline CDR1 and CDR2 sequences are GTSNPN and SVGIG (reference sequence). The CDR3 is 13 amino acids. CDR3 nucleotides: TGTGCCTGGAGTGTATCCGGGGGTGGAGGGCAGTACTTC. It yields the protein CAWSVSGGGGQYF.

V usage is TRBV15 and J usage is TRBJ2-7; no definite D call. In germline, CDR1 is LNHNV, CDR2 YYDKDF (reference sequence). V dropped 0 bases and J dropped 0 bases, with 6 bases sitting between them. This CDR3 spans 14 amino acids. The CDR3 protein is CATSREHTSYEQYF. The DNA of the CDR3 is TGTGCCACCAGCAGAGAACACACCTCCTACGAGCAGTACTTC.

This clonotype was found many times. The V call is TRBV6-2 or TRBV6-3, the J call TRBJ2-7; D call uncertain. V lost 0 bases to trimming and J lost 3 bases, with 6 bases between them. The CDR3 runs 13 residues. From germline, CDR1 is MNHEY and CDR2 SVGEGT. The DNA of the CDR3 is TGTGCCAGCAGTTACTCCGCCGTCTACGAGCAGTACTTC. Residues: CASSYSAVYEQYF.

This chain links TRBV19 with TRBJ1-2, with TRBD1 as a possible D gene (5 bases). Trimming removed 8 bases from V and 6 bases from J, with 19 bases in between. The CDR3 loop spans 14 amino acids. The germline V gene encodes CDR1 LNHDA and CDR2 SQIVND (reference sequence). The CDR3: CASRPRGIQDGYTF. CDR3 DNA sequence: TGTGCCAGTCGCCCCCGGGGCATCCAGGATGGCTACACCTTC.

This clonotype was picked up many times. This CDR3 reads CASSLWFTDTQYF. The CDR3 nucleotides read TGTGCCAGCAGCTTATGGTTCACAGATACGCAGTATTTT. The chain links TRBV7-2 to TRBJ2-3; no reliable D call. This CDR3 contains 13 residues. Trimming left V 2 bases short and J 2 bases short, with 5 bases between. Germline V gene data show CDR1 as SGHTA and CDR2 as FQGNSA. Complete variable domain (other parts from reference TRBV7-2 and TRBJ2-3): GAGVSQSPSNKVTEKGKDVELRCDPISGHTALYWYRQSLGQGLEFLIYFQGNSAPDKSGLPSDRFSAERTGGSVSTLTIQRTQQEDSAVYLCASSLWFTDTQYFGPGTRLTVL.

This clonotype showed up many times. A clone one base away is much larger, so this may be a read error. The chain carries TRBV2 and TRBJ2-7, with 7 bases that match TRBD1. The germline gives CDR1 SNHLY, CDR2 FYNNEI. V lost 3 bases and J lost 6; bases outside the gene matches: 8. The CDR3 extends over 14 amino acids. The CDR3 DNA follows: TGTGCCAGCAGTGATGGGGGACAGAGAATCGAGCAGTACTTC. Translating gives CASSDGGQRIEQYF.